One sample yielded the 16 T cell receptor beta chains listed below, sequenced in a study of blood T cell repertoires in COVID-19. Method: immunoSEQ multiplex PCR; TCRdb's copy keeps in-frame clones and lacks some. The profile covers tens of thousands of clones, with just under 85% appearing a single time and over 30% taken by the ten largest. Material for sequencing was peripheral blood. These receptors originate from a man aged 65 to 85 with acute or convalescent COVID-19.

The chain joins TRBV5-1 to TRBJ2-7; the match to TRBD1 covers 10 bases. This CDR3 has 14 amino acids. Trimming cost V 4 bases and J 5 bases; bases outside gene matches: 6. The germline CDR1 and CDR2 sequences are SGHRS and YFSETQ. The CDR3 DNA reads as TGCGCCAGCAGCCCAGGACAGGGGGTGCACGAGCAGTACTTC. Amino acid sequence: CASSPGQGVHEQYF.

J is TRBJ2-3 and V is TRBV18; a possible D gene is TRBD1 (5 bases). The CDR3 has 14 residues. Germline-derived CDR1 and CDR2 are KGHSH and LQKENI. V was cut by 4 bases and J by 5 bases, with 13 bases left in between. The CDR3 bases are TGTGCCAGCTCACTTTTAGGGGCGGAAGATACGCAGTATTTT. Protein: CASSLLGAEDTQYF.

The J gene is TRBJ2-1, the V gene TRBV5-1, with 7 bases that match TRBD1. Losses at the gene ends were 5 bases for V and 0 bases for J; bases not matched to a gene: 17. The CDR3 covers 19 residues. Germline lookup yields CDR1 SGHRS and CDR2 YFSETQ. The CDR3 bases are TGCGCCAGCAGGTCCCCCGGGACAGTGTATCTTAGCTCCTACAATGAGCAGTTCTTC. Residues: CASRSPGTVYLSSYNEQFF.

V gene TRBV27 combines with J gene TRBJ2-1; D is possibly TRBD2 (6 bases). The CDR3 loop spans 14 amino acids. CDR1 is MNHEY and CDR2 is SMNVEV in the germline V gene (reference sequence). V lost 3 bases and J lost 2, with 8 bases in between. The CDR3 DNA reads TGTGCCAGCAGTTTTGGAGGGGCCTACAATGAGCAGTTCTTC. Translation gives CASSFGGAYNEQFF.

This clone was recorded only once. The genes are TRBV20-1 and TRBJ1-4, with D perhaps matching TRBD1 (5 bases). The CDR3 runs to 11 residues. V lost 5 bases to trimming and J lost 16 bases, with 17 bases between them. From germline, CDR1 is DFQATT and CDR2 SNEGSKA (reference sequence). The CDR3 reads CSAQTDRDAFF. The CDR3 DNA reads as TGCAGTGCTCAGACAGACCGTGACGCGTTTTTT.

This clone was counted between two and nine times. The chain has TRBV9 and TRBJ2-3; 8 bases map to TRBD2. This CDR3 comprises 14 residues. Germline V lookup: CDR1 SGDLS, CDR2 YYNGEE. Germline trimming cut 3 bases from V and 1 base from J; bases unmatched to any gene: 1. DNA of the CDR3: TGTGCCAGCAGCGAGACTAGCGGCACAGATACGCAGTATTTT. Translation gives CASSETSGTDTQYF.

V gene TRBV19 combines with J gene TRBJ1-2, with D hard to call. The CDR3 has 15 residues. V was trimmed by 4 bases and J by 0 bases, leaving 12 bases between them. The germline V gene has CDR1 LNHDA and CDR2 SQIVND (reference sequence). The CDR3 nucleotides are TGTGCCAGTAGTACTTACCACCAGGCTAACTATGGCTACACCTTC. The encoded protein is CASSTYHQANYGYTF.

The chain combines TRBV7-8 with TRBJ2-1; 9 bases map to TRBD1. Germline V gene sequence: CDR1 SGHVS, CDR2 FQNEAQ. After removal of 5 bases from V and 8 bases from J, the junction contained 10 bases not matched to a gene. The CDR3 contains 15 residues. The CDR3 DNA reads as TGTGCCAGCAGCCTCCGGGACAGGGATTATGATGAGCAGTTCTTC. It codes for CASSLRDRDYDEQFF.

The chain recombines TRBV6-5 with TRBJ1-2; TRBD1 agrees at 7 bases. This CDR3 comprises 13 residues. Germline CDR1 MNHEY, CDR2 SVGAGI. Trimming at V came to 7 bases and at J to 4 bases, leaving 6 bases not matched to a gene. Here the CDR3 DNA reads TGTGCCAGCACCCACACAGGGGCCTATGGCTACACCTTC. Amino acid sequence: CASTHTGAYGYTF.

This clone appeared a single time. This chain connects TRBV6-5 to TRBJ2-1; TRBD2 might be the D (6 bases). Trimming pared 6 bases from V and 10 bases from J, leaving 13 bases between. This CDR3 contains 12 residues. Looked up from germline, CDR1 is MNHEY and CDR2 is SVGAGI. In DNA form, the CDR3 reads TGTGCCAGCAGGACTCTAGCGACCGAGCAGTTCTTC. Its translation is CASRTLATEQFF.

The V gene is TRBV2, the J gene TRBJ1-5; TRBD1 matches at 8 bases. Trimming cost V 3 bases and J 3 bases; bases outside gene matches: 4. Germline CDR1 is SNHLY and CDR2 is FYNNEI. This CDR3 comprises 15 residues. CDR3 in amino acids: CASSDRDRYNQPQHF. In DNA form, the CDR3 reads TGTGCCAGCAGTGATAGGGACAGGTACAATCAGCCCCAGCATTTT.

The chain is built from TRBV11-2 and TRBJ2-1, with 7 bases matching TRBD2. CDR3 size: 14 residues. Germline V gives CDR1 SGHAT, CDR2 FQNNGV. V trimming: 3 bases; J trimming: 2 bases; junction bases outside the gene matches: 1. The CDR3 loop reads CASSLSGTYNEQFF. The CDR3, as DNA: TGTGCCAGCAGCTTGAGCGGGACCTACAATGAGCAGTTCTTC.

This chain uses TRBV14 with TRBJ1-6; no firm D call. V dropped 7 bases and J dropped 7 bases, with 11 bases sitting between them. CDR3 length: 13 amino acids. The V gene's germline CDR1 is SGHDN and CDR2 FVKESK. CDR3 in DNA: TGTGCCAGCACGGCGGCCGTCAATTCACCCCTCCACTTT. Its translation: CASTAAVNSPLHF.

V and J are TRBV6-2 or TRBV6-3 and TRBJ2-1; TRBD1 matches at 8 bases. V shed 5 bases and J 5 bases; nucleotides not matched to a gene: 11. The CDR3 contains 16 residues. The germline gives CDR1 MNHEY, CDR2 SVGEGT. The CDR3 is CASSNLGQGPNNEQFF. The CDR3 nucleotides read TGTGCCAGCAGTAACCTAGGACAGGGTCCAAACAATGAGCAGTTCTTC.

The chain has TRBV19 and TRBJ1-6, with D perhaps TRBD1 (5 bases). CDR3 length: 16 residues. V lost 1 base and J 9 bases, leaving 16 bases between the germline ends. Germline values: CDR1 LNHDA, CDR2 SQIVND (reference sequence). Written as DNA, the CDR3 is TGTGCCAGTAGTATAGGCGGCAGCAGAAGGGGTTCACCCCTCCACTTT. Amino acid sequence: CASSIGGSRRGSPLHF.

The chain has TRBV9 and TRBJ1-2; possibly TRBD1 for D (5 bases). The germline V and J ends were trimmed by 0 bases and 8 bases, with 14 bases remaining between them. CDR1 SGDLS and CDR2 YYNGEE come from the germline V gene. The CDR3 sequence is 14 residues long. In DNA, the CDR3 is TGTGCCAGCAGCGTAGGAGACAGCCTCCTAGGCTACACCTTC. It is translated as CASSVGDSLLGYTF.